These 5 T cell receptor beta chains came from one sample sequenced in a study of OX40 agonist ivuxolimab in advanced cancers. Measured with immunoSEQ multiplex PCR; TCRdb has only the in-frame clones, and not every one. Among roughly 18,000 clones listed, roughly 88% were seen once. Specimen: CD4+ or CD8+ T cells sorted from blood, collected in a trial of the OX40 agonist ivuxolimab. The source of these receptors is an adult with an advanced solid tumor such as melanoma, head and neck, liver or kidney cancer.

The chain joins TRBV6-4 to TRBJ2-3; TRBD1 or TRBD2 may be the D gene (5 bases each). The CDR3 contains 16 residues. CDR1 and CDR2 from the germline V gene are MRHNA and SNTAGT. Deletions cut 3 bases from V and 0 bases from J, with 13 bases between. The CDR3: CASSEPGRTSTDTQYF. CDR3 DNA sequence: TGTGCCAGCAGTGAGCCGGGACGGACTAGCACAGATACGCAGTATTTT.

The chain couples TRBV29-1 to TRBJ2-1; TRBD2 agrees at 14 bases. J gave up 8 bases and V 6 bases, and 3 bases lay outside the gene matches. Germline V gene sequence: CDR1 SQVTM, CDR2 ANQGSEA. The CDR3 covers 13 residues. The CDR3 DNA reads as TGCAGCGTCCCGGGACTAGCGGGAGATGAGCAGTTCTTC. This gives the protein CSVPGLAGDEQFF.

This chain joins TRBV7-6 and TRBJ2-1; 8 bases line up with TRBD2. Germline loops: CDR1 SGHVS, CDR2 FNYEAQ. The CDR3 is 17 residues long. V shed 5 bases, J shed 9 bases, and the junction held 18 bases outside the gene matches. CDR3 loop: CASSISRAAGGWGEQFF. The CDR3 DNA sequence: TGTGCCAGCAGCATTAGTAGGGCGGCGGGGGGCTGGGGTGAGCAGTTCTTC.

The chain couples TRBV5-8 to TRBJ2-7; TRBD1 matches 10 bases. J lost 9 bases, V lost 4 bases, and 10 bases had no gene match. CDR1 is SGHTS and CDR2 is YDEGEE in the germline V gene. The length of the CDR3 is 14 residues. For the CDR3, the DNA is TGTGCCAGCAGCCCCCGACAGGGGGCGAAAGGGCAGTACTTC. Protein sequence: CASSPRQGAKGQYF.

CDR3 bases: TGTGCCAGTAGTATAGGGACAGGGGGGTACAATGAGCAGTTCTTC. It specifies CASSIGTGGYNEQFF. The chain employs TRBV19 and TRBJ2-1, with 10 bases aligning to TRBD1. Germline loops: CDR1 LNHDA, CDR2 SQIVND (reference sequence). The CDR3 extends over 15 amino acids. V trimming: 1 base; J trimming: 4 bases; junction bases outside the gene matches: 1.